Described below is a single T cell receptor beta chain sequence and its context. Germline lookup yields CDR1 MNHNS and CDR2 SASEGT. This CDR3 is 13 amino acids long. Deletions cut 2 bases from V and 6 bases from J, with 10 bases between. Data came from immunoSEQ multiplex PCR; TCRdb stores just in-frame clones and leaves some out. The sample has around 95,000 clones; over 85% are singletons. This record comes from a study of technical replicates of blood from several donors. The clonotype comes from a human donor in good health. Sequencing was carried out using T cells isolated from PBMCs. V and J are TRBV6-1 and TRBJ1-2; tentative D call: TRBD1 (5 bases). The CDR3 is CASSESLGDGYTF. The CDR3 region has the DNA TGTGCCAGCAGTGAATCCTTAGGGGATGGCTACACCTTC.